Shown below are 18 T cell receptor beta chains from a single sample sequenced in a study of OX40 agonist ivuxolimab in advanced cancers. Produced via immunoSEQ multiplex PCR; TCRdb's table is partial and in-frame only. This table holds 34,000 or so clones, roughly 76% found once. Sequenced here: CD4+ or CD8+ T cells sorted from blood, sampled in a trial of the OX40 agonist ivuxolimab. Receptors originate from an adult with an advanced solid tumor such as melanoma, head and neck, liver or kidney cancer.

The V and J genes are TRBV11-2 and TRBJ2-7; 7 bases agree with TRBD2. The length of the CDR3 is 16 residues. The ends lost 5 bases at V and 3 bases at J; junction bases unmatched: 13. CDR1 SGHAT and CDR2 FQNNGV come from the germline V gene. Here the CDR3 DNA reads TGTGCCAGCAGCGCAGGGCGGGGGAGATCGGGCTACGAGCAGTACTTC. It encodes CASSAGRGRSGYEQYF. Full variable domain (missing parts from reference TRBV11-2 and TRBJ2-7): EAGVAQSPRYKIIEKRQSVAFWCNPISGHATLYWYQQILGQGPKLLIQFQNNGVVDDSQLPKDRFSAERLKGVDSTLKIQPAKLEDSAVYLCASSAGRGRSGYEQYFGPGTRLTVT.

V gene TRBV6-5 combines with J gene TRBJ2-1; 11 bases line up with TRBD2. J was trimmed by 5 bases and V by 2 bases; bases with no gene match: 5. The CDR3 sequence is 16 residues long. Germline V lookup: CDR1 MNHEY, CDR2 SVGAGI. CDR3 nucleotides: TGTGCCAGCAGTTACGGGCTAGCGGGAGGTCACAATGAGCAGTTCTTC. Translated: CASSYGLAGGHNEQFF.

J is TRBJ1-2 and V is TRBV18, with 7 bases that match TRBD1. The CDR3 has 15 amino acids. V lost 2 bases and J lost 2; bases outside the gene matches: 5. From germline, CDR1 is KGHSH and CDR2 LQKENI. CDR3 sequence: CASSPFLQGNYGYTF. The DNA of the CDR3 is TGTGCCAGCTCACCATTCCTACAGGGGAACTATGGCTACACCTTC.

This clone appeared a single time. The chain links TRBV7-7 to TRBJ2-1, with TRBD2 matching 8 bases. This CDR3 spans 14 amino acids. J gave up 11 bases and V 11 bases, and 17 bases lay outside the gene matches. CDR1 and CDR2 (germline): SSHAT, FNYEAQ (reference sequence). CDR3 in DNA: TGTGCCCTGCCGGGGGGGAGTTTCAATCGGAAGCAGTTCTTC. Amino acid sequence: CALPGGSFNRKQFF.

This clone occurred a few times. The chain is built from TRBV27 and TRBJ1-2; D not resolved. Germline CDR1 MNHEY, CDR2 SMNVEV (reference sequence). V was cut by 2 bases and J by 8 bases, with 21 bases left in between. The CDR3 has 16 residues. The CDR3 sequence: CASSLTAAGLISGYTF. CDR3 DNA sequence: TGTGCCAGCAGTTTAACCGCCGCTGGGCTCATATCGGGCTACACCTTC.

This chain connects TRBV7-3 to TRBJ2-2, with a weak D call TRBD2 (5 bases). CDR1 is SGHTA and CDR2 is FQGTGA in the germline V gene. Trimming removed 4 bases from V and 7 bases from J, with 19 bases in between. The CDR3 length is 16 residues. CDR3 protein: CASSSQPASSVGELFF. CDR3 sequence (DNA): TGTGCCAGCAGCTCACAACCTGCTAGCTCGGTCGGGGAGCTGTTTTTT.

V is TRBV18 and J is TRBJ2-5; TRBD2 might be the D (5 bases). With 3 bases removed from V and 2 bases from J, the gap between germline ends came to 7 bases. Looked up from germline, CDR1 is KGHSH and CDR2 is LQKENI. This CDR3 comprises 13 residues. CDR3 nucleotides: TGTGCCAGCTCACCGGACTTTCAAGAGACCCAGTACTTC. The encoded protein is CASSPDFQETQYF. Combining the CDR3 with reference TRBV18 and TRBJ2-5 gives the whole variable domain NAGVMQNPRHLVRRRGQEARLRCSPMKGHSHVYWYRQLPEEGLKFMVYLQKENIIDESGMPKERFSAEFPKEGPSILRIQQVVRGDSAAYFCASSPDFQETQYFGPGTRLLVL.

The chain combines TRBV5-8 with TRBJ2-1, with 10 bases matching TRBD2. V lost 4 bases and J lost 10; bases outside the gene matches: 14. Germline lookup yields CDR1 SGHTS and CDR2 YDEGEE. The CDR3 contains 16 residues. The CDR3 here is CASSTPSSAGGREQFF. Here the CDR3 DNA reads TGTGCCAGCAGCACACCGTCGTCAGCGGGAGGGCGAGAGCAGTTCTTC.

The chain is built from TRBV7-8 and TRBJ2-7; either TRBD1 or TRBD2 may fit D (6 bases each). Trimming removed 8 bases from V and 4 bases from J, with 15 bases in between. This CDR3 is 13 amino acids long. Looked up from germline, CDR1 is SGHVS and CDR2 is FQNEAQ. The CDR3: CASQGGLVYEQYF. The CDR3 DNA sequence: TGTGCCAGCCAAGGGGGGCTAGTGTACGAGCAGTACTTC.

This clone has a single count. The chain joins TRBV7-2 to TRBJ2-1, with D possibly matching TRBD1 (6 bases). CDR1 and CDR2 from the germline V gene are SGHTA and FQGNSA. The CDR3 contains 12 residues. The germline V and J ends were trimmed by 3 bases and 11 bases, with 11 bases remaining between them. In DNA form, the CDR3 reads TGTGCCAGCAGCTTCCAGGGGAACAAGCAGTTCTTC. It is translated as CASSFQGNKQFF.

This chain uses TRBV6-6 with TRBJ2-2; TRBD1 might be the D (6 bases). CDR3 length: 14 residues. The germline gives CDR1 MNHNY, CDR2 SVGAGI (reference sequence). V gave up 3 bases and J gave up 4 bases, with 9 bases separating them. This CDR3 reads CASSYGGSTGELFF. CDR3 coding DNA: TGTGCCAGCAGTTATGGGGGCTCCACCGGGGAGCTGTTTTTT.

The rearrangement uses TRBV19 and TRBJ1-1; 7 bases are shared with TRBD1. From germline, CDR1 is LNHDA and CDR2 SQIVND (reference sequence). This CDR3 contains 13 residues. The V segment lost 5 bases and the J segment 5 bases; nucleotides outside the gene matches: 5. In DNA form, the CDR3 reads TGTGCCAGTAGTCTCCGGGGACAGACTGAAGCTTTCTTT. Protein: CASSLRGQTEAFF.

The chain combines TRBV6-1 with TRBJ2-5; D tentatively reads TRBD1 or TRBD2 (6 bases each). CDR3 size: 14 residues. The V gene lost 5 bases and the J gene lost 5 bases, with 15 bases spanning the gap. Germline CDR1 MNHNS, CDR2 SASEGT. CDR3 nucleotides: TGTGCCAGCAGTCAATCCATAGGGGGGGAGACCCAGTACTTC. Translated, it gives CASSQSIGGETQYF.

The chain couples TRBV28 to TRBJ2-2; 7 bases agree with TRBD2. Germline CDR1 reads MDHEN; CDR2 reads SYDVKM. V trimming: 3 bases; J trimming: 1 base; junction bases outside the gene matches: 5. The CDR3 sequence is 16 residues long. The CDR3 protein is CASSFGVAGNTGELFF. CDR3 bases: TGTGCCAGCAGTTTCGGAGTAGCGGGGAACACCGGGGAGCTGTTTTTT.

In this sample, this clone turned up once. The chain is built from TRBV30 and TRBJ1-5; D is unresolved. The CDR3 totals 15 residues. Germline lookup yields CDR1 GTSNPN and CDR2 SVGIG (reference sequence). V shed 2 bases and J shed 0 bases, with 11 bases lying between them. Here the CDR3 reads CAWSKALYSNQPQHF. In DNA, the CDR3 is TGTGCCTGGAGTAAGGCCCTTTATAGCAATCAGCCCCAGCATTTT.

V usage is TRBV7-2 and J usage is TRBJ1-2; D is unresolved. The CDR3 spans 13 residues. Trimming left V 1 base short and J 3 bases short, with 6 bases between. The germline gives CDR1 SGHTA, CDR2 FQGNSA. DNA of the CDR3: TGTGCCAGCAGCTTAGATAGCCACTATGGCTACACCTTC. Amino acid sequence: CASSLDSHYGYTF.

The chain couples TRBV7-9 to TRBJ1-3; D not resolved. CDR1 is SEHNR, CDR2 FQNEAQ, per germline (reference sequence). V dropped 4 bases and J dropped 4 bases, with 11 bases sitting between them. The CDR3 totals 14 residues. CDR3 sequence reads: CASSSVGSGNTIYF. The CDR3 DNA is TGTGCCAGCAGCTCTGTGGGCTCCGGAAACACCATATATTTT.

The chain couples TRBV6-1 to TRBJ2-1; 11 bases agree with TRBD2. The CDR3 is 14 residues long. Trimming removed 5 bases from V and 10 bases from J; junction bases left unmatched: 7. The germline V gene has CDR1 MNHNS and CDR2 SASEGT. CDR3 bases: TGTGCCAGCAGTAACAATAGACTAGCGGGGGAGCAGTTCTTC. This sequence encodes CASSNNRLAGEQFF.